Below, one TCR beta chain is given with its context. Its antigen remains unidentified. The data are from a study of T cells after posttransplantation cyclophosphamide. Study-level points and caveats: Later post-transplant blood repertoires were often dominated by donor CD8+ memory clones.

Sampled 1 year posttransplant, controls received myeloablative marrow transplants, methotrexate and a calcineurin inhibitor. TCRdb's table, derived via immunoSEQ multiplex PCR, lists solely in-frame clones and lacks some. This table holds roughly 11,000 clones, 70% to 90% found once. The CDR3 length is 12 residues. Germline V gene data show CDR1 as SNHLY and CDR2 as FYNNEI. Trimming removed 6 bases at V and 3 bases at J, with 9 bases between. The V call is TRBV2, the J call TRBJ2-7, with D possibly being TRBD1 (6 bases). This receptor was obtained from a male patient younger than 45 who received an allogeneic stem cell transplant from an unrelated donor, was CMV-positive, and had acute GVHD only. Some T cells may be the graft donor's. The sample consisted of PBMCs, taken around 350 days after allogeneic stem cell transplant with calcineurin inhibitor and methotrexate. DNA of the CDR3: TGTGCCAGCAGCCTACAGGGCTACGAGCAGTACTTC. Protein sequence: CASSLQGYEQYF.